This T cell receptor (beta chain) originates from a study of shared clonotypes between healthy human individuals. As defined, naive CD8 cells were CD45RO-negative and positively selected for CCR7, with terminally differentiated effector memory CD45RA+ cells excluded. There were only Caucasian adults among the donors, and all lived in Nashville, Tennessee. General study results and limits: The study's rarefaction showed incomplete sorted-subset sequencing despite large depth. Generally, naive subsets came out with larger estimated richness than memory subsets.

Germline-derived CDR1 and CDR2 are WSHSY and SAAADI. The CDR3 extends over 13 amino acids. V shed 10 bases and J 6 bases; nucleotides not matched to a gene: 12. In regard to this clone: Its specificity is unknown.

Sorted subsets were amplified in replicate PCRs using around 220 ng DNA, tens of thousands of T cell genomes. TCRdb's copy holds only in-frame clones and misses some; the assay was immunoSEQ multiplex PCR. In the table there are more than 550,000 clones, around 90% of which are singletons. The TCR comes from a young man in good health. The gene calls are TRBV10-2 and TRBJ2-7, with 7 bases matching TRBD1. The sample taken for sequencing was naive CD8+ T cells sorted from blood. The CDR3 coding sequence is TGCGCCACCTCGCTCGGACAGGTTAGCGAGCAGTACTTC. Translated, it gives CATSLGQVSEQYF.